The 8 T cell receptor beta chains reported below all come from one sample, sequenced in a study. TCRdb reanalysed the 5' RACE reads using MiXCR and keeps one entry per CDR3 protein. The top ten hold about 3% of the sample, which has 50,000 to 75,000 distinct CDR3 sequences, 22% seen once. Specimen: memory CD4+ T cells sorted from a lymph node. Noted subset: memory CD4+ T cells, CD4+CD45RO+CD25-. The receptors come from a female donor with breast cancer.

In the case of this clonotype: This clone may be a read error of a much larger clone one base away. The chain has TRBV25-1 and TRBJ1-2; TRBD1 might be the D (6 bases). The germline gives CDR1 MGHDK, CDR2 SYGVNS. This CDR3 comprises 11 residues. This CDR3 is CACSGGQGYTF. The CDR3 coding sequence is TGTGCCTGCAGTGGCGGACAGGGCTACACCTTC.

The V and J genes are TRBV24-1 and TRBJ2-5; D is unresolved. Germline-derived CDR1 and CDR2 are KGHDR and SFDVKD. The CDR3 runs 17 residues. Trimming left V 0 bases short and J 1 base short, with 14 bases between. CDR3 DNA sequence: TGTGCCACCAGTGATTTGCCCGGAAAGGTTACCCAAGAGACCCAGTACTTC. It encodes CATSDLPGKVTQETQYF.

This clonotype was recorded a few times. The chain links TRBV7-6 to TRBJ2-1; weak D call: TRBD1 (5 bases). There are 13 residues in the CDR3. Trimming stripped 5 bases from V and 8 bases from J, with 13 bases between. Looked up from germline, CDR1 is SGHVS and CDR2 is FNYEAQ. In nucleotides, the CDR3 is TGTGCCAGCAGCGTACAGGAAGACTATGAGCAGTTCTTC. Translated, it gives CASSVQEDYEQFF.

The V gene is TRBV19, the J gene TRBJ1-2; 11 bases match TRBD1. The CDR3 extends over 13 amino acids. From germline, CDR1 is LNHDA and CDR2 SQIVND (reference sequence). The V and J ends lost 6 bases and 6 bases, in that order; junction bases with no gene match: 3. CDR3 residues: CASRDRGRDGYTF. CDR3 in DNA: TGTGCCAGTAGGGACAGGGGGCGCGATGGCTACACCTTC. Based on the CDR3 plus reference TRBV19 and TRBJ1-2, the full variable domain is DGGITQSPKYLFRKEGQNVTLSCEQNLNHDAMYWYRQDPGQGLRLIYYSQIVNDFQKGDIAEGYSVSREKKESFPLTVTSAQKNPTAFYLCASRDRGRDGYTFGSGTRLTVV.

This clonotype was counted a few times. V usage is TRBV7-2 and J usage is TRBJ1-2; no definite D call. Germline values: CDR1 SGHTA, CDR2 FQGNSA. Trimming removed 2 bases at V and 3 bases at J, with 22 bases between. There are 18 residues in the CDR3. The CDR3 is CASSLKAVVGWAHYGYTF. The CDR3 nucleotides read TGTGCCAGCAGCTTAAAGGCTGTTGTGGGGTGGGCCCACTATGGCTACACCTTC.

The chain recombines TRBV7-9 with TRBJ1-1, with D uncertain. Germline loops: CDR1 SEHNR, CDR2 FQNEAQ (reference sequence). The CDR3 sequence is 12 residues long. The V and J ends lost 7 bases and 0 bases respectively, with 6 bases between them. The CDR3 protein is CASTLMNTEAFF. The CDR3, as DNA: TGTGCCAGCACCCTGATGAACACTGAAGCTTTCTTT. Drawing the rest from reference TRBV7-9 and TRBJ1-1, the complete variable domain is DTGVSQNPRHKITKRGQNVTFRCDPISEHNRLYWYRQTLGQGPEFLTYFQNEAQLEKSRLLSDRFSAERPKGSFSTLEIQRTEQGDSAMYLCASTLMNTEAFFGQGTRLTVV.

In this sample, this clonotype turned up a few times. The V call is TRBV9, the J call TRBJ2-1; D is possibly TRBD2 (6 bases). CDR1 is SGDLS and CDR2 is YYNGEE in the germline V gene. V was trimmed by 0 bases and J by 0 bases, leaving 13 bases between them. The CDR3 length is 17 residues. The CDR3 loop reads CASSVEEGVYSYNEQFF. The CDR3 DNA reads TGTGCCAGCAGCGTAGAGGAGGGTGTTTACTCCTACAATGAGCAGTTCTTC.

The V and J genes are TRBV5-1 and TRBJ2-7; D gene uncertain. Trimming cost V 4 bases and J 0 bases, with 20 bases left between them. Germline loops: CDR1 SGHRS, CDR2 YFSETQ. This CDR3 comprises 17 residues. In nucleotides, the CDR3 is TGCGCCAGCAGCCCGAGGACGGTAACCCAAACCTCCTACGAGCAGTACTTC. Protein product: CASSPRTVTQTSYEQYF.